The present TCR beta chain was sequenced within a study of blood T cells in healthy people across ages. Primed by a sample-barcoded 5' primer and a J-beta primer mix, a second PCR proceeded for roughly 7 to 12 cycles. Using its own MiXCR run on the 5' RACE reads, TCRdb lists one record per CDR3 protein. The sample holds about 670,000 distinct CDR3 sequences; around 38% are singletons and the top ten take about 32%. The CDR3 length is 15 residues. Germline V lookup: CDR1 MNHEY, CDR2 SVGEGT. Trimming shortened V by 4 bases and J by 1 base, and 12 bases separated the two germline ends. The sample comprised blood. The sequence came from an older man in good health. The rearrangement joins TRBV6-2 or TRBV6-3 to TRBJ2-3; maybe TRBD2 (5 bases). This CDR3 reads CASSSWTCGTDTQYF. The CDR3 nucleotides read TGTGCCAGCAGTTCCTGGACTTGCGGCACAGATACGCAGTATTTT.